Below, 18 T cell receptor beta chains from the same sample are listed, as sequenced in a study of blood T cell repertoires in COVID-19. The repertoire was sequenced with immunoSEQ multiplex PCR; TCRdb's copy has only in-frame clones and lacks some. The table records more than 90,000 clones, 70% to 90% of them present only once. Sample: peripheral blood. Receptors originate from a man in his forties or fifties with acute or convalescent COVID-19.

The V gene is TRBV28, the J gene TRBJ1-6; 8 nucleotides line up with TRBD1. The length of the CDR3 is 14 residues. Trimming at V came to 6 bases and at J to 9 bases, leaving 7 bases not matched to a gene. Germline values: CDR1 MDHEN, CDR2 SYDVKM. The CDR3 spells CASRGGQGFSPLHF. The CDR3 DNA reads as TGTGCCAGCAGGGGCGGACAGGGTTTTTCACCCCTCCACTTT. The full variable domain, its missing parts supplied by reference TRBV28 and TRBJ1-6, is DVKVTQSSRYLVKRTGEKVFLECVQDMDHENMFWYRQDPGLGLRLIYFSYDVKMKEKGDIPEGYSVSREKKERFSLILESASTNQTSMYLCASRGGQGFSPLHFGNGTRLTVT.

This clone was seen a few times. The CDR3 here is CSGERQETQYF. Written as DNA, the CDR3 is TGCAGTGGGGAGAGGCAAGAGACCCAGTACTTC. The chain is built from TRBV20-1 and TRBJ2-5, with D perhaps matching TRBD2 (5 bases). This CDR3 spans 11 amino acids. The germline V and J ends were trimmed by 7 bases and 2 bases, with 8 bases remaining between them. The V gene's germline CDR1 is DFQATT and CDR2 SNEGSKA (reference sequence).

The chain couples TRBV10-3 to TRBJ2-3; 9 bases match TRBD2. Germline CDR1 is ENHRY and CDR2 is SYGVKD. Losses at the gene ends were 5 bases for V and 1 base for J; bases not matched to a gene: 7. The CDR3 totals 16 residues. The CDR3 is CAISRLTSGGTDTQYF. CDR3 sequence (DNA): TGTGCCATCAGTCGCTTGACTAGCGGAGGCACAGATACGCAGTATTTT.

The CDR3 DNA reads TGTGCCAGCAGCTCCGGGGGGAGGTACGAGCAGTACTTC. Amino acids: CASSSGGRYEQYF. V usage is TRBV7-2 and J usage is TRBJ2-7, with 7 bases fitting TRBD2. Unmatched junction bases numbered 4, after V lost 4 bases and J lost 4 bases. The CDR3 is 13 amino acids. Germline CDR1 and CDR2: SGHTA and FQGNSA.

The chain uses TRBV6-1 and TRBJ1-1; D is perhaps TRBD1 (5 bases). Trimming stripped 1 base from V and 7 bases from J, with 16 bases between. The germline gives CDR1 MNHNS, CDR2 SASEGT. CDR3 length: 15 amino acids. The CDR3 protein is CASSEVGGLVNEAFF. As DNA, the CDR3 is TGTGCCAGCAGTGAAGTGGGGGGACTGGTGAATGAAGCTTTCTTT.

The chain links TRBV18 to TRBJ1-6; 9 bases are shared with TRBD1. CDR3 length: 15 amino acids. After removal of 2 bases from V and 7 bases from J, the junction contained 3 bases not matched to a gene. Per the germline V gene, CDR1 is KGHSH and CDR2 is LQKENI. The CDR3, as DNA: TGTGCCAGCTCACCATCGGACAGGGGAAATTCACCCCTCCACTTT. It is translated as CASSPSDRGNSPLHF.

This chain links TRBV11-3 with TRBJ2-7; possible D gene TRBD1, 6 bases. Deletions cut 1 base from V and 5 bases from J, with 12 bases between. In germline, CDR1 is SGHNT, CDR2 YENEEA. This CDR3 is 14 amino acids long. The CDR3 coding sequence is TGTGCCAGCAGCTTAGGGGCAGGGGCCAACGAGCAGTACTTC. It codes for CASSLGAGANEQYF.

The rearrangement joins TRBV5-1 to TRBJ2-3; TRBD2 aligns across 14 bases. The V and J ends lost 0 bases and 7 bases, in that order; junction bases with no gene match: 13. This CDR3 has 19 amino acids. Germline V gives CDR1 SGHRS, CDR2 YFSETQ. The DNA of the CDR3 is TGCGCCAGCAGCTTGGCCGGGACTAGCGGGAGCGGTGGTGCCAATACGCAGTATTTT. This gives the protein CASSLAGTSGSGGANTQYF.

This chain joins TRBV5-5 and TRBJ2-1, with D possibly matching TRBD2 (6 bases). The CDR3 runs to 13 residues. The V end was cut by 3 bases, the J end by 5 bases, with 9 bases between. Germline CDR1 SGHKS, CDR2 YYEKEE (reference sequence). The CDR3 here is CASSSGLHNEQFF. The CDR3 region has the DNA TGTGCCAGCAGCTCGGGACTTCACAATGAGCAGTTCTTC.

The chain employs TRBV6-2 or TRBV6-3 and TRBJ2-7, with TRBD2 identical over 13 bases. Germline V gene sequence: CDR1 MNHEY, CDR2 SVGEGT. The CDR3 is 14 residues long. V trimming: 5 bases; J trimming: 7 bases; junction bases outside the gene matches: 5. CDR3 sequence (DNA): TGTGCCAGCAGTCGCCCGGGACTAGCGGGGGAGCAGTACTTC. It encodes CASSRPGLAGEQYF.

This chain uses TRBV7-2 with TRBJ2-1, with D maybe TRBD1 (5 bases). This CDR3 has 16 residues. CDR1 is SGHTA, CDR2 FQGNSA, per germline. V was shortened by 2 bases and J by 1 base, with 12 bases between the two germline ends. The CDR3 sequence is CASSLLGHKSYNEQFF. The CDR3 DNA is TGTGCCAGCAGCTTACTAGGACACAAATCCTACAATGAGCAGTTCTTC. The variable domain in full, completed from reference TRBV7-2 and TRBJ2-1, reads GAGVSQSPSNKVTEKGKDVELRCDPISGHTALYWYRQSLGQGLEFLIYFQGNSAPDKSGLPSDRFSAERTGGSVSTLTIQRTQQEDSAVYLCASSLLGHKSYNEQFFGPGTRLTVL.

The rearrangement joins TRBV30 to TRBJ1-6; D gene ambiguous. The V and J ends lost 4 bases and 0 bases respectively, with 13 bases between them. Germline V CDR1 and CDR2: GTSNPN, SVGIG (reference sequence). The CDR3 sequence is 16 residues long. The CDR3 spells CAWNREASSYNSPLHF. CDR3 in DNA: TGTGCCTGGAATAGGGAGGCTAGCTCCTATAATTCACCCCTCCACTTT. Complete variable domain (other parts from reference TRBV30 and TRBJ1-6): SQTIHQWPATLVQPVGSPLSLECTVEGTSNPNLYWYRQAAGRGLQLLFYSVGIGQISSEVPQNLSASRPQDRQFILSSKKLLLSDSGFYLCAWNREASSYNSPLHFGNGTRLTVT.

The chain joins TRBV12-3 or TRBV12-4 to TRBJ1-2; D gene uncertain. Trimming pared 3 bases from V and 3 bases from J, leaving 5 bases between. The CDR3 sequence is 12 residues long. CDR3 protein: CASSFLDYGYTF. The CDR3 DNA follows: TGTGCCAGCAGTTTCTTAGACTATGGCTACACCTTC.

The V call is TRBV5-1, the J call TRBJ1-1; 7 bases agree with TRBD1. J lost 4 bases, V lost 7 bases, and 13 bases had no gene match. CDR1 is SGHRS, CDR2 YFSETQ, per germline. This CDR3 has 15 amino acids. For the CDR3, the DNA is TGCGCCAGCTCCCGAACGACAGGGAAAGGCACTGAAGCTTTCTTT. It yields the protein CASSRTTGKGTEAFF.

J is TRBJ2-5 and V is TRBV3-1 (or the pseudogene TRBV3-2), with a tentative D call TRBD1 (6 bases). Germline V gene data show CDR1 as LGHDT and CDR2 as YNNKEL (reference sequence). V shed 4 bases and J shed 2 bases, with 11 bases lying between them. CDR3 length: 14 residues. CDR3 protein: CASSPPGQQETQYF. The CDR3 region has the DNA TGTGCCAGCAGCCCCCCCGGACAGCAAGAGACCCAGTACTTC.

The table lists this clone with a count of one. For the CDR3, the DNA is TGCGCCAGCAGCTTGGGAGGACTAGCGGGTAGCACAGATACGCAGTATTTT. It translates to CASSLGGLAGSTDTQYF. V gene TRBV5-1 combines with J gene TRBJ2-3, with 11 bases aligning to TRBD2. Per the germline V gene, CDR1 is SGHRS and CDR2 is YFSETQ. With 0 bases clipped from V and 0 bases from J, the junction kept 3 bases outside the gene matches. There are 17 residues in the CDR3. The whole variable domain, remainder taken from reference TRBV5-1 and TRBJ2-3, is KAGVTQTPRYLIKTRGQQVTLSCSPISGHRSVSWYQQTPGQGLQFLFEYFSETQRNKGNFPGRFSGRQFSNSRSEMNVSTLELGDSALYLCASSLGGLAGSTDTQYFGPGTRLTVL.

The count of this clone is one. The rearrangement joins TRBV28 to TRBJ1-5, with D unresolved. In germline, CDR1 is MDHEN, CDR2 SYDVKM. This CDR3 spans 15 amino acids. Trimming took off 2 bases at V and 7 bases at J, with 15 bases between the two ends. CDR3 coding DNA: TGTGCCAGCAGTTTAGCCCGGGGTTATGGACAGCCCCAGCATTTT. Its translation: CASSLARGYGQPQHF.

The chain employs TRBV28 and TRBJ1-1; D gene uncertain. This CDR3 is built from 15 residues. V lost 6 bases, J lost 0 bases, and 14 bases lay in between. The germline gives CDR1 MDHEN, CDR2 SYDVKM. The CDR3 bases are TGTGCCAGCAGCCCGATGACGGGAATGAACACTGAAGCTTTCTTT. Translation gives CASSPMTGMNTEAFF.